Below are 12 T cell receptor beta chains sequenced from a single sample in a study of cytomegalovirus exposure and HLA in healthy donors (dated by TCRdb to about 2017). Libraries were prepared through the immunoSEQ multiplex PCR assay. For the multiplex PCR, a mixture combining 60 forward primers for TCR Vbeta segments and 13 reverse primers for TCR Jbeta segments was used. The clones in this table, taken by TCRdb from immuneACCESS, are in-frame only. Not every clone is retained; where verified, under half of the shortfall comes from an unresolved V gene, and the cause of the rest is unknown. The table of this sample itemizes 70,000 to 80,000 clones. The top ten constitute roughly 2.7% of the sample. The sequencing sample was made of PBMCs. These receptors were collected from a man in his forties or fifties in good health and CMV-seronegative.

The rearrangement uses TRBV14 and TRBJ2-5; no definite D call. The CDR3 has 12 residues. Deletions cut 2 bases from V and 8 bases from J, with 9 bases between. The germline gives CDR1 SGHDN, CDR2 FVKESK. This chain's CDR3 is CASSQTGYTQYF. The DNA of the CDR3 is TGTGCCAGCAGCCAAACCGGGTACACCCAGTACTTC.

This sequence joins TRBV18 and TRBJ2-3, with TRBD2 identical over 8 bases. The germline gives CDR1 KGHSH, CDR2 LQKENI. J was trimmed by 2 bases and V by 4 bases; bases with no gene match: 5. This CDR3 is 15 amino acids long. The CDR3 DNA sequence: TGTGCCAGCTCACACAGCGGGGGAATCACAGATACGCAGTATTTT. Translating gives CASSHSGGITDTQYF.

Concerning this clone: The germline gene is not matched at one end of the junction; a read error may be the cause. The sample has other DNA sequences that encode this CDR3 too. DNA for the CDR3: TGCGCCAGCAGTTACTCTAGGGACACGACCTACGAGCAGTACTTC. This sequence encodes CASSYSRDTTYEQYF. The chain couples TRBV6-5 to TRBJ2-7; perhaps TRBD1 as D (6 bases). The CDR3 runs 15 residues. Germline V gives CDR1 MNHEY, CDR2 SVGAGI.

The chain carries TRBV9 and TRBJ2-7; D is possibly TRBD2 (6 bases). V lost 0 bases, J lost 2 bases, and 9 bases lay in between. The CDR3 is made up of 14 amino acids. Germline V gene sequence: CDR1 SGDLS, CDR2 YYNGEE. DNA for the CDR3: TGTGCCAGCAGCGTAGTGCGCGGGGCCTACGAGCAGTACTTC. The encoded protein is CASSVVRGAYEQYF.

The genes are TRBV7-9 and TRBJ2-7; TRBD1 matches 7 bases. Per the germline V gene, CDR1 is SEHNR and CDR2 is FQNEAQ (reference sequence). With V trimmed by 5 bases and J by 0 bases, 7 bases remained unmatched. The CDR3 consists of 15 residues. The CDR3 protein is CASSQGQKPSYEQYF. DNA of the CDR3: TGTGCCAGCAGCCAGGGACAGAAGCCCTCCTACGAGCAGTACTTC.

The chain recombines TRBV4-1 with TRBJ2-3, with TRBD2 matching over 7 bases. Germline CDR1 is MGHRA and CDR2 is YSYEKL. The CDR3 spans 14 residues. With V trimmed by 4 bases and J by 2 bases, 3 bases remained unmatched. CDR3 DNA: TGCGCCAGCAGCCCACGGGACTACACAGATACGCAGTATTTT. This gives the protein CASSPRDYTDTQYF.

The rearrangement joins TRBV5-4 to TRBJ1-6; 8 bases align to TRBD1. The V and J ends lost 2 bases and 8 bases, in that order; junction bases with no gene match: 6. CDR1 SGHNT and CDR2 YYREEE come from the germline V gene (reference sequence). CDR3 length: 15 amino acids. As DNA, the CDR3 is TGTGCCAGCAGCTTCGGACAGGGAGGGGATTCACCCCTCCACTTT. Residues: CASSFGQGGDSPLHF.

The chain employs TRBV5-1 and TRBJ2-7; 9 bases map to TRBD2. The CDR3 length is 17 residues. The V and J ends lost 4 bases and 6 bases, in that order; junction bases with no gene match: 17. Germline assignment: CDR1 SGHRS and CDR2 YFSETQ. This chain's CDR3 is CASSRGGAGGAGGEQYF. CDR3 DNA sequence: TGCGCCAGCAGCCGCGGGGGGGCAGGGGGAGCCGGGGGCGAGCAGTACTTC. The full variable domain, completed using reference TRBV5-1 and TRBJ2-7, is KAGVTQTPRYLIKTRGQQVTLSCSPISGHRSVSWYQQTPGQGLQFLFEYFSETQRNKGNFPGRFSGRQFSNSRSEMNVSTLELGDSALYLCASSRGGAGGAGGEQYFGPGTRLTVT.

This rearrangement joins TRBV19 to TRBJ2-5, with 8 bases aligning to TRBD2. CDR3 length equals 15 residues. Losses at the gene ends were 5 bases for V and 5 bases for J; bases not matched to a gene: 10. Germline values: CDR1 LNHDA, CDR2 SQIVND (reference sequence). The CDR3 spells CASSFAGGGTETQYF. For the CDR3, the DNA is TGTGCCAGTAGTTTCGCCGGGGGGGGCACTGAGACCCAGTACTTC. Drawing the rest from reference TRBV19 and TRBJ2-5, the complete variable domain is DGGITQSPKYLFRKEGQNVTLSCEQNLNHDAMYWYRQDPGQGLRLIYYSQIVNDFQKGDIAEGYSVSREKKESFPLTVTSAQKNPTAFYLCASSFAGGGTETQYFGPGTRLLVL.

This sequence joins TRBV30 and TRBJ2-1; D remains unclear. V was pared by 5 bases and J by 9 bases, with 14 bases between. Germline CDR1 and CDR2: GTSNPN and SVGIG (reference sequence). The CDR3 is made up of 12 amino acids. CDR3 loop: CAWSTSECEQFF. The CDR3 bases are TGTGCCTGGTCTACCTCCGAGTGTGAGCAGTTCTTC.

The chain employs TRBV7-2 and TRBJ1-1, with 8 bases aligning to TRBD1. Germline-derived CDR1 and CDR2 are SGHTA and FQGNSA. Losses at the gene ends were 3 bases for V and 3 bases for J; bases not matched to a gene: 6. The CDR3 is made up of 15 amino acids. CDR3 sequence reads: CASSFSGGADTEAFF. The CDR3 coding sequence is TGTGCCAGCAGCTTTTCAGGGGGCGCGGACACTGAAGCTTTCTTT.

The chain carries TRBV7-6 and TRBJ1-5; TRBD1 agrees at 7 bases. The CDR3 spans 14 residues. CDR1 is SGHVS and CDR2 is FNYEAQ in the germline V gene. Unmatched junction bases numbered 7, after V lost 5 bases and J lost 6 bases. The CDR3 loop is CASSVPEGAQPQHF. CDR3 DNA sequence: TGTGCCAGCAGCGTGCCTGAGGGGGCTCAGCCCCAGCATTTT.